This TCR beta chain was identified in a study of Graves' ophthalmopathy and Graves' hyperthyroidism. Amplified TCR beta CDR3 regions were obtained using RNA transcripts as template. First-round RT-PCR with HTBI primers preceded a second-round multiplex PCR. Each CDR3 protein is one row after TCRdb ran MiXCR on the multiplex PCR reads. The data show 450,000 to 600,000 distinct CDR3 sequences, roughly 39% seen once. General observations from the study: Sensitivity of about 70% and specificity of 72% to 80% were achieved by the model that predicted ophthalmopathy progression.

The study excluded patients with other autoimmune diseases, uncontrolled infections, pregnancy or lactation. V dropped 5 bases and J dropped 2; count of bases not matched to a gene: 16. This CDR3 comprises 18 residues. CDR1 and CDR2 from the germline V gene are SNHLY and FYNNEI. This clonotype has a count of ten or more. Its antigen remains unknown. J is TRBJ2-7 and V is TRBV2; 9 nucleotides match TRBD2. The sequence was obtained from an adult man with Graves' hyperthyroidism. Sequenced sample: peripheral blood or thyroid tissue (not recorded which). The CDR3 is CASSPLTSGPEGAYEQYF. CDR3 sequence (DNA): TGTGCCAGCAGTCCCCTGACTAGCGGACCGGAGGGGGCCTACGAGCAGTACTTC.